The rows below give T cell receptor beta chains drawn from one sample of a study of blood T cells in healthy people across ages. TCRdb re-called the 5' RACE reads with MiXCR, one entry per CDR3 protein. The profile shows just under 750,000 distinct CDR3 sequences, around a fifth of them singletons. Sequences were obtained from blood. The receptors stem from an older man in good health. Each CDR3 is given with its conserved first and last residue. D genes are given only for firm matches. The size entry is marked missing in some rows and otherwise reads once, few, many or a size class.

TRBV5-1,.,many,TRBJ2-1,CASSLNDNEQFF,TGCGCCAGCAGCTTGAATGACAATGAGCAGTTCTTC
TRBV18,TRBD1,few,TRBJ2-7,CASSPGQAGGYEQYF,TGTGCCAGCTCACCGGGACAGGCTGGGGGCTACGAGCAGTACTTC
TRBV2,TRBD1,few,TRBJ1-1,CASIWDRGKNTEAFF,TGTGCCAGCATCTGGGACAGGGGGAAGAACACTGAAGCTTTCTTT
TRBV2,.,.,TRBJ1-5,CASSEAYAGQPQHF,TGTGCCAGCAGTGAAGCGTACGCGGGTCAGCCCCAGCATTTT
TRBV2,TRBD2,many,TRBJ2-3,CASSLLAGGVDTQYF,TGTGCCAGCAGCTTACTAGCGGGGGGTGTAGATACGCAGTATTTT
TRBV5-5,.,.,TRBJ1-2,CASSLDDWVGGYTF,TGTGCCAGCAGCTTGGACGATTGGGTCGGTGGCTACACCTTC
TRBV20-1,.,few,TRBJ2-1,CSLSESYNEQFF,TGCAGTTTGTCGGAAAGCTACAATGAGCAGTTCTTC
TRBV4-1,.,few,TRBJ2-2,CASSQDRVNTGELFF,TGCGCCAGCAGCCAAGATCGGGTGAACACCGGGGAGCTGTTTTTT
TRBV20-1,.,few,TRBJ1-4,CSAWFPTNEKLFF,TGCAGTGCCTGGTTTCCAACTAATGAAAAACTGTTTTTT
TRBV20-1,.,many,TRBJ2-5,CSAIENYQEYQETQYF,TGCAGTGCTATCGAAAATTACCAGGAGTATCAAGAGACCCAGTACTTC
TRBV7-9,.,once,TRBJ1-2,CASSLNGQNYGYTF,TGTGCCAGCAGCTTGAATGGGCAGAATTATGGCTACACCTTC
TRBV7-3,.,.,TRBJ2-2,CASSLGGSRYTGELFF,TGTGCCAGCAGCTTAGGAGGATCCCGATACACCGGGGAGCTGTTTTTT
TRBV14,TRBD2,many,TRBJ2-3,CASSPRVAGGTDTQYF,TGTGCCAGCAGCCCACGAGTAGCGGGAGGCACAGATACGCAGTATTTT
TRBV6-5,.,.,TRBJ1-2,CASSYSSGGSGYTF,TGTGCCAGCAGTTACTCTTCGGGGGGAAGCGGCTACACCTTC
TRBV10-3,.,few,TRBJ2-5,CAISEGHGSQETQYF,TGTGCCATCAGTGAGGGTCACGGGTCGCAAGAGACCCAGTACTTC
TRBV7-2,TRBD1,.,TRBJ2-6,CASSMTGAGANVLTF,TGTGCCAGCAGCATGACAGGGGCTGGGGCCAACGTCCTGACTTTC
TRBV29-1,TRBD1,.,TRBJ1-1,CSVEDGQGAAFF,TGCAGCGTTGAAGATGGCCAGGGGGCAGCTTTCTTT
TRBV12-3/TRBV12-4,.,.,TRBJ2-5,CASCYEETQYF,TGTGCCAGCTGCTACGAGGAGACCCAGTACTTC
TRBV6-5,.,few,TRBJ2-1,CAVGFWRVTDNEQFF,TGTGCCGTCGGTTTTTGGCGGGTGACGGACAATGAGCAGTTCTTC
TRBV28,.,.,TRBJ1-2,CATQTGGGYTF,TGTGCCACTCAAACGGGGGGTGGCTACACCTTC
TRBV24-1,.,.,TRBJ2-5,CATSDLKETQYF,TGTGCCACCAGTGATTTGAAGGAGACCCAGTACTTC
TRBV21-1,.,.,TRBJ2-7,CASNPDRVSYEQYF,TGTGCCAGCAACCCGGACAGGGTCTCCTACGAGCAGTACTTC
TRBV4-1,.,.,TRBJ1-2,CASSQDSGTRTNYGYTF,TGCGCCAGCAGCCAAGATTCTGGGACGCGGACTAACTATGGCTACACCTTC
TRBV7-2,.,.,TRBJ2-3,CASSLGPTDPQYF,TGTGCCAGCAGCTTAGGGCCCACGGATCCGCAGTATTTT
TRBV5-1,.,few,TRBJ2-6,CASSIRGALGTSNSGANVLTF,TGCGCCAGCAGTATCAGGGGGGCGCTAGGAACTTCAAACTCTGGGGCCAACGTCCTGACTTTC
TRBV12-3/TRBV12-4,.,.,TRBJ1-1,CASSGPWAFF,TGTGCCAGCAGTGGCCCCTGGGCTTTCTTT
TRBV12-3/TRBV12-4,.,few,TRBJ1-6,CASTFGDNSPLHF,TGTGCCAGCACCTTCGGGGATAATTCACCCCTCCACTTT
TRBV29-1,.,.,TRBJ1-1,CSVRVFGTEAFF,TGCAGCGTCAGGGTTTTTGGTACTGAAGCTTTCTTT
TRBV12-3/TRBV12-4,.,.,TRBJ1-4,CASSIAEKLFF,TGTGCCAGCAGTATTGCCGAAAAACTGTTTTTT
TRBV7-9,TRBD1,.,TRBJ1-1,CASSMNPGTGATEAFF,TGTGCCAGCAGCATGAACCCCGGGACAGGGGCCACTGAAGCTTTCTTT
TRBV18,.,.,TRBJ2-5,CASSPWLGETQYF,TGTGCCAGCTCACCGTGGTTAGGGGAGACCCAGTACTTC
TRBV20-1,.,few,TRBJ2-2,CSAREGGGELFF,TGCAGTGCTAGAGAAGGGGGTGGGGAGCTGTTTTTT